The 28 T cell receptor beta chains in this list originate from one sample, sequenced in a study of blood T cell repertoires in COVID-19. Sequencing used immunoSEQ multiplex PCR; TCRdb keeps in-frame clones, though not all of them. The profile shows about 75,000 clones, 84% of them singletons. The sequenced material came from peripheral blood. All receptors derive from a woman aged 50 to 60 with acute or convalescent COVID-19.

This chain links TRBV29-1 with TRBJ2-1; tentatively, D is TRBD2 (6 bases). Trimming took off 5 bases at V and 5 bases at J, with 22 bases between the two ends. Germline V lookup: CDR1 SQVTM, CDR2 ANQGSEA. The CDR3 loop spans 16 amino acids. This CDR3 is CSVSASGTWFDNEQFF. As DNA, the CDR3 is TGCAGCGTTTCTGCGTCGGGGACTTGGTTCGACAATGAGCAGTTCTTC.

In its sample, this clone was seen a few times. The rearrangement joins TRBV10-3 to TRBJ2-1; 16 bases map to TRBD2. The CDR3 totals 15 residues. Germline trimming cut 11 bases from V and 9 bases from J; bases unmatched to any gene: 10. The germline V gene has CDR1 ENHRY and CDR2 SYGVKD. The CDR3 nucleotides read TGTGCCGCCACCCCCGGGACTAGCGGGAGGGTTGAGCAGTTCTTC. This codes for CAATPGTSGRVEQFF.

CDR3 sequence (DNA): TGTGCCAGCAGACATTGGTGGGGCGGCGAGCAGTACTTC. Its translation: CASRHWWGGEQYF. The chain combines TRBV27 with TRBJ2-7; maybe TRBD1 (5 bases). Germline CDR1 and CDR2: MNHEY and SMNVEV (reference sequence). This CDR3 is built from 13 residues. Trimming took 6 bases from V and 6 from J, leaving 15 bases between them.

The gene calls are TRBV6-5 and TRBJ2-7, with 11 bases aligning to TRBD1. The CDR3 covers 15 residues. Germline assignment: CDR1 MNHEY and CDR2 SVGAGI. V gave up 2 bases and J gave up 7 bases; unmatched junction bases: 7. The CDR3 DNA reads as TGTGCCAGCAGTTACAGTCGGACAGGGGGCGGAGAGCAGTACTTC. This sequence encodes CASSYSRTGGGEQYF.

The chain employs TRBV7-3 and TRBJ2-3; 9 positions agree with TRBD2. The germline V gene has CDR1 SGHTA and CDR2 FQGTGA. The CDR3 totals 16 residues. J gave up 3 bases and V 0 bases, and 4 bases lay outside the gene matches. As DNA, the CDR3 is TGTGCCAGCAGCTTAACCGCGGGGGGGAGTACAGATACGCAGTATTTT. Its protein is CASSLTAGGSTDTQYF.

The CDR3 DNA is TGTGCCAGCAGCCAAGAGGAACAGAACTCCTACGAGCAGTACTTC. This sequence encodes CASSQEEQNSYEQYF. The chain recombines TRBV4-2 with TRBJ2-7; no firm D call. The germline V gene encodes CDR1 LGHNA and CDR2 YNFKEQ. The CDR3 loop spans 15 amino acids. Trimming took off 0 bases at V and 0 bases at J, with 9 bases between the two ends.

The chain has TRBV29-1 and TRBJ1-2, with D tentatively TRBD1 (5 bases). The germline gives CDR1 SQVTM, CDR2 ANQGSEA. This CDR3 has 14 amino acids. With 7 bases removed from V and 8 bases from J, the gap between germline ends came to 23 bases. CDR3 nucleotides: TGCAGCGCCGAACGGGGGGTACCCACCGAAGGCTACACCTTC. It translates to CSAERGVPTEGYTF. The whole variable domain, filled in from reference TRBV29-1 and TRBJ1-2, reads SAVISQKPSRDICQRGTSLTIQCQVDSQVTMMFWYRQQPGQSLTLIATANQGSEATYESGFVIDKFPISRPNLTFSTLTVSNMSPEDSSIYLCSAERGVPTEGYTFGSGTRLTVV.

This clone appeared once. The chain recombines TRBV2 with TRBJ2-1, with 8 bases that match TRBD2. The junction had 4 bases not matched to a gene; V was cut back by 2 bases and J by 4 bases. Germline values: CDR1 SNHLY, CDR2 FYNNEI. The CDR3 totals 15 residues. CDR3 nucleotide sequence: TGTGCCAGCAGTGAATCGGGGGGGCCTTACAATGAGCAGTTCTTC. Its protein is CASSESGGPYNEQFF.

The chain has TRBV18 and TRBJ2-5; the D is unclear. Trimming took off 3 bases at V and 0 bases at J, with 5 bases between the two ends. Germline CDR1 KGHSH, CDR2 LQKENI. The CDR3 has 13 residues. The DNA of the CDR3 is TGTGCCAGCTCACCTCTTGACCAAGAGACCCAGTACTTC. Translated: CASSPLDQETQYF.

The rearrangement links TRBV5-4 to TRBJ2-2; 13 positions match TRBD2. Germline V gene lookup returns CDR1 SGHNT and CDR2 YYREEE (reference sequence). This CDR3 has 16 amino acids. V shed 4 bases and J 4 bases; nucleotides not matched to a gene: 4. The CDR3: CASSQLAGGPTGELFF. The CDR3 nucleotides read TGTGCCAGCAGCCAACTAGCGGGGGGGCCCACCGGGGAGCTGTTTTTT.

This sequence joins TRBV5-4 and TRBJ1-3, with 7 bases matching TRBD1. Germline-derived CDR1 and CDR2 are SGHNT and YYREEE (reference sequence). Trimming at V came to 2 bases and at J to 4 bases, leaving 6 bases not matched to a gene. This CDR3 comprises 15 residues. CDR3 sequence reads: CASSFDLGQGNTIYF. DNA for the CDR3: TGTGCCAGCAGCTTTGATTTGGGACAGGGAAACACCATATATTTT.

The chain combines TRBV6-1 with TRBJ1-1, with a possible D match to TRBD1 (6 bases). V lost 2 bases and J lost 8, with 15 bases in between. The CDR3 covers 14 residues. Germline V CDR1 and CDR2: MNHNS, SASEGT. The CDR3: CASSEFRQDPEAFF. The CDR3 nucleotides are TGTGCCAGCAGTGAATTTAGACAGGACCCAGAAGCTTTCTTT.

The CDR3 DNA reads as TGTGCCACGAGTGTAATAGCGGGGGGTCCCTACACCGGGGAGCTGTTTTTT. Translating it yields CATSVIAGGPYTGELFF. The gene calls are TRBV30 and TRBJ2-2; 10 bases agree with TRBD2. The CDR3 runs to 17 residues. Trimming at V came to 8 bases and at J to 3 bases, leaving 15 bases not matched to a gene. Looked up from germline, CDR1 is GTSNPN and CDR2 is SVGIG (reference sequence). Variable domain in full (rest from reference TRBV30 and TRBJ2-2): SQTIHQWPATLVQPVGSPLSLECTVEGTSNPNLYWYRQAAGRGLQLLFYSVGIGQISSEVPQNLSASRPQDRQFILSSKKLLLSDSGFYLCATSVIAGGPYTGELFFGEGSRLTVL.

Only a few counts were recorded for this clone. The chain employs TRBV9 and TRBJ2-7; tentatively, D is TRBD1 (5 bases). In germline, CDR1 is SGDLS, CDR2 YYNGEE. With 4 bases removed from V and 1 base from J, the gap between germline ends came to 15 bases. The CDR3 has 15 amino acids. DNA of the CDR3: TGTGCCAGCAGCCCAGCTGGGGCATCATCCTACGAGCAGTACTTC. This encodes CASSPAGASSYEQYF.

This chain connects TRBV9 to TRBJ2-3, with D perhaps TRBD2 (6 bases). Germline V gene lookup returns CDR1 SGDLS and CDR2 YYNGEE. The CDR3 has 18 residues. V lost 0 bases and J lost 0, with 17 bases in between. Here the CDR3 DNA reads TGTGCCAGCAGCGTAGCTAGGGGAAAGGGACTCAGCACAGATACGCAGTATTTT. Translation gives CASSVARGKGLSTDTQYF.

This clone turned up a few times. The chain uses TRBV2 and TRBJ2-5, with 10 bases fitting TRBD1. Per the germline V gene, CDR1 is SNHLY and CDR2 is FYNNEI. The CDR3 length is 15 residues. V shed 6 bases, J shed 3 bases, and the junction held 7 bases outside the gene matches. The DNA for the CDR3 is TGTGCCAGCAGCGGGGACAGGGGCCGGGAAGAGACCCAGTACTTC. This gives the protein CASSGDRGREETQYF.

This clone appeared a few times. The V gene is TRBV23-1, the J gene TRBJ1-5; 7 nucleotides line up with TRBD1. TRBV23-1 qualifies as an ORF whose function is uncertain. The length of the CDR3 is 17 residues. The trim removed 6 bases at V and 6 bases at J, leaving 17 bases unmatched. Here the CDR3 reads CASSLFPPGQFTQPQHF. The DNA of the CDR3 is TGCGCCAGCAGCTTATTCCCCCCGGGACAGTTCACTCAGCCCCAGCATTTT.

The chain employs TRBV16 and TRBJ2-7, with D possibly matching TRBD1 (6 bases). CDR3 length equals 15 residues. In germline, CDR1 is KGHSY, CDR2 FQNENV. With 0 bases removed from V and 3 bases from J, the gap between germline ends came to 12 bases. CDR3 DNA: TGTGCCAGCAGCCAATCTCCAGGGGAGAGCTACGAGCAGTACTTC. Amino acids: CASSQSPGESYEQYF.

The chain couples TRBV30 to TRBJ1-1; D gene uncertain. The CDR3 is made up of 13 amino acids. The germline V gene has CDR1 GTSNPN and CDR2 SVGIG (reference sequence). Trimming took 2 bases from V and 1 from J, leaving 8 bases between them. In DNA form, the CDR3 reads TGTGCCTGGAGTACGGGGAAGAACACTGAAGCTTTCTTT. Its protein product is CAWSTGKNTEAFF.

The chain links TRBV2 to TRBJ2-7; possible D gene TRBD1, 5 bases. V was clipped by 6 bases and J by 1 base, with 13 bases between them. The CDR3 is 14 amino acids. Germline V gene data show CDR1 as SNHLY and CDR2 as FYNNEI. This CDR3 reads CASRRQILSYEQYF. The CDR3 nucleotides are TGTGCCAGCAGGAGACAGATCCTTTCCTACGAGCAGTACTTC.

In this sample, this clone turned up once. This chain uses TRBV5-4 with TRBJ2-3; 7 nucleotides align to TRBD2. CDR3 length: 16 residues. CDR1 and CDR2 from the germline V gene are SGHNT and YYREEE (reference sequence). The trim removed 4 bases at V and 0 bases at J, leaving 8 bases unmatched. The CDR3 DNA reads as TGTGCCAGCAGCCGGGTGGGGGGGATAAGCACAGATACGCAGTATTTT. Amino acid sequence: CASSRVGGISTDTQYF.

The V call is TRBV4-1, the J call TRBJ2-3; D gene unclear. V was clipped by 3 bases and J by 4 bases, with 11 bases between them. This CDR3 comprises 14 residues. CDR1 MGHRA and CDR2 YSYEKL come from the germline V gene. The CDR3 nucleotides read TGCGCCAGCAGCCAGAGGCTTGGCGCAGATACGCAGTATTTT. Translating gives CASSQRLGADTQYF.

The chain employs TRBV7-2 and TRBJ2-7; 7 bases map to TRBD2. V lost 5 bases, J lost 6 bases, and 4 bases stayed unmatched. CDR3 length: 12 amino acids. The germline V gene has CDR1 SGHTA and CDR2 FQGNSA. The CDR3 sequence is CASSRGGGEQYF. The CDR3 DNA follows: TGTGCCAGCAGCCGAGGCGGGGGCGAGCAGTACTTC.

The chain uses TRBV7-9 and TRBJ1-1; 8 bases match TRBD1. The trim removed 7 bases at V and 3 bases at J, leaving 10 bases unmatched. Germline CDR1 is SEHNR and CDR2 is FQNEAQ (reference sequence). The CDR3 totals 15 residues. The CDR3 DNA follows: TGTGCCAGCAAAAACGACAGGGGCAGCTACACTGAAGCTTTCTTT. As protein: CASKNDRGSYTEAFF.

J is TRBJ1-3 and V is TRBV9; possibly TRBD1 for D (6 bases). Germline V gives CDR1 SGDLS, CDR2 YYNGEE. This CDR3 has 19 amino acids. Trimming shortened V by 3 bases and J by 0 bases, and 22 bases separated the two germline ends. CDR3 DNA sequence: TGTGCCAGCAGCGCCCCTCGAGGGGGACGGATAAGCTCTGGAAACACCATATATTTT. Translation gives CASSAPRGGRISSGNTIYF.

This clone was counted only a few times. V and J are TRBV7-8 and TRBJ2-3; possibly TRBD2 for D (5 bases). The V and J ends lost 4 bases and 4 bases respectively, with 30 bases between them. The CDR3 is 20 amino acids. Germline V lookup: CDR1 SGHVS, CDR2 FQNEAQ. CDR3 coding DNA: TGTGCCAGCAGCTCCACCCGAGGCCGCCTAGGTGTGATCGGGGCAGATACGCAGTATTTT. Its translation is CASSSTRGRLGVIGADTQYF.

The V gene is TRBV4-1, the J gene TRBJ2-7, with TRBD2 as a possible D gene (5 bases). The V gene's germline CDR1 is MGHRA and CDR2 YSYEKL. Trimming removed 3 bases from V and 2 bases from J, with 8 bases in between. The CDR3 covers 13 residues. This CDR3 is CASSHEGPYEQYF. DNA of the CDR3: TGCGCCAGCAGCCATGAGGGCCCCTACGAGCAGTACTTC.

In this sample, this clone turned up once. The V call is TRBV7-2, the J call TRBJ2-1; possibly TRBD2 for D (7 bases). Trimming took off 1 base at V and 10 bases at J, with 14 bases between the two ends. The CDR3 is made up of 14 amino acids. Germline V gene sequence: CDR1 SGHTA, CDR2 FQGNSA. Written as DNA, the CDR3 is TGTGCCAGCAGCTTAGACCGGGGGGCGGGGGAGCAGTTCTTC. This encodes CASSLDRGAGEQFF.